The clone carrying this T cell receptor beta chain was seen many times. Its antigen is currently unknown. This CDR3 comprises 16 residues. Germline CDR1 and CDR2: MDHEN and SYDVKM. Losses at the gene ends were 7 bases for V and 1 base for J; bases not matched to a gene: 11. These data belong to a study of T cells in Graves' hyperthyroidism and ophthalmopathy. Broader study findings: Blood also carried most thyroid clonotypes expanded above 0.001.

Amplified TCR beta CDR3 regions came from RNA transcripts. HTBI primers were employed in a first-round RT-PCR of the TCR CDR3. TCRdb processed the multiplex PCR reads anew with MiXCR; each CDR3 protein has one entry. The sample lists fewer than 850,000 distinct CDR3 sequences, 15% to 20% occurring once. The chain links TRBV28 to TRBJ2-7, with TRBD2 matching over 9 bases. The sample was blood. The sequence was collected from a man aged 50 to 59 with Graves' hyperthyroidism. The CDR3 nucleotides read TGTGCCAGCATCCCGGCTAGCGGGACGATTTCCTACGAGCAGTACTTC. It translates to CASIPASGTISYEQYF.